Shown below are 18 T cell receptor beta chains from a single sample sequenced in a study of PD-1 blockade in classical Hodgkin lymphoma (dated by TCRdb to 2019 to 2021). The time point label here, explained by the study, means: newly diagnosed, previously untreated cHL patient sample. CD4+ T cells were purified from thawed PBMCs by magnetic negative selection with a Miltenyi CD4+ T cell isolation kit. To prepare the library, the immunoSEQ multiplex PCR assay was applied. Drawn from immuneACCESS, this table holds only the in-frame rearrangements with V and J called that TCRdb kept. Clones are partly lost; checked studies trace under half to an unresolved V gene and leave the rest unexplained. Across this sample there are fewer than 40,000 clones, with less than 90% seen only once. The ten largest account for 0.95% to 1.5% of the sample. The sequenced sample consisted of CD4+ T cells from blood. These receptors all stem from a human donor with classical Hodgkin lymphoma.

This clone was seen more than once but under ten times. The chain carries TRBV28 and TRBJ1-1, with D possibly matching TRBD1 (6 bases). V lost 2 bases and J lost 11, with 12 bases in between. Per germline, CDR1 MDHEN and CDR2 SYDVKM. There are 12 residues in the CDR3. The CDR3 here is CASSLGGRVAFF. The CDR3 bases are TGTGCCAGCAGTTTAGGGGGCAGGGTCGCTTTCTTT. The complete variable domain, with remaining parts taken from reference TRBV28 and TRBJ1-1, reads DVKVTQSSRYLVKRTGEKVFLECVQDMDHENMFWYRQDPGLGLRLIYFSYDVKMKEKGDIPEGYSVSREKKERFSLILESASTNQTSMYLCASSLGGRVAFFGQGTRLTVV.

This chain uses TRBV7-8 with TRBJ1-5, with 8 positions matching TRBD1. V was pared by 6 bases and J by 4 bases, with 8 bases of the junction left unmatched. The germline gives CDR1 SGHVS, CDR2 FQNEAQ. The CDR3 length is 15 residues. In nucleotides, the CDR3 is TGTGCCAGCAGTTCCGACAGGGGACATAATCAGCCCCAGCATTTT. It translates to CASSSDRGHNQPQHF.

The chain uses TRBV6-5 and TRBJ1-5; possible D gene TRBD1, 6 bases. Germline CDR1 and CDR2: MNHEY and SVGAGI. V was trimmed by 5 bases and J by 9 bases, leaving 17 bases between them. The CDR3 contains 14 residues. CDR3 nucleotide sequence: TGTGCCAGCAGTAACGGGGTCACAGGGCGGCCCCAGCATTTT. The encoded protein is CASSNGVTGRPQHF.

The J gene is TRBJ2-1, the V gene TRBV7-9; D is ambiguous. From germline, CDR1 is SEHNR and CDR2 FQNEAQ (reference sequence). Deletions cut 5 bases from V and 6 bases from J, with 17 bases between. This CDR3 is built from 15 residues. The CDR3 protein is CASSREMNIPNEQFF. In DNA, the CDR3 is TGTGCCAGCAGCCGCGAGATGAACATCCCCAATGAGCAGTTCTTC.

V is TRBV2 and J is TRBJ2-1; no clear D. Trimming stripped 6 bases from V and 2 bases from J, with 8 bases between. Per the germline V gene, CDR1 is SNHLY and CDR2 is FYNNEI. CDR3 length equals 13 residues. The CDR3 here is CASRGRAYNEQFF. The CDR3 DNA follows: TGTGCCAGCAGAGGGCGCGCCTACAATGAGCAGTTCTTC.

This chain connects TRBV9 to TRBJ2-5; D gene uncertain. The CDR3 loop spans 14 amino acids. V was shortened by 0 bases and J by 2 bases, with 8 bases between the two germline ends. The germline V gene encodes CDR1 SGDLS and CDR2 YYNGEE. The CDR3: CASSVEPEQETQYF. CDR3 nucleotides: TGTGCCAGCAGCGTAGAACCAGAACAAGAGACCCAGTACTTC.

V gene TRBV18 combines with J gene TRBJ1-3; D possibly corresponds to TRBD1 (5 bases). This CDR3 spans 18 amino acids. CDR1 is KGHSH and CDR2 is LQKENI in the germline V gene. Trimming took 3 bases from V and 0 from J, leaving 18 bases between them. The CDR3 region has the DNA TGTGCCAGCTCACCTCGTGCCGGGACCCTAAGCTCTGGAAACACCATATATTTT. Translated, it gives CASSPRAGTLSSGNTIYF.

DNA for the CDR3: TGTGCCAGCAGCTTGTATTCCGCGTACGAGCAGTACTTC. It specifies CASSLYSAYEQYF. V usage is TRBV7-3 and J usage is TRBJ2-7; D ambiguous. Germline-derived CDR1 and CDR2 are SGHTA and FQGTGA. V gave up 3 bases and J gave up 4 bases, with 10 bases separating them. The CDR3 totals 13 residues.

This clone came up once. This rearrangement joins TRBV12-5 to TRBJ1-1; D is perhaps TRBD1 (5 bases). The V and J ends lost 5 bases and 11 bases respectively, with 15 bases between them. The CDR3 runs to 12 residues. The germline gives CDR1 LGHNT, CDR2 FRNRAP. This CDR3 reads CASGLGLWDAFF. The CDR3 nucleotides read TGTGCTAGTGGTCTTGGACTTTGGGACGCTTTCTTT.

This clone was seen only a few times. The chain couples TRBV10-3 to TRBJ2-3; a weak D match, TRBD1 (5 bases). Trimming pared 3 bases from V and 1 base from J, leaving 11 bases between. Germline loops: CDR1 ENHRY, CDR2 SYGVKD. The CDR3 is 15 residues long. The CDR3 DNA follows: TGTGCCATCAGTGAAGCGCAGGGCGGCACAGATACGCAGTATTTT. Translation gives CAISEAQGGTDTQYF.

V is TRBV12-5 and J is TRBJ2-1; 7 bases are shared with TRBD1. Germline V lookup: CDR1 LGHNT, CDR2 FRNRAP. The V and J ends lost 6 bases and 4 bases, in that order; junction bases with no gene match: 0. This CDR3 has 12 residues. The CDR3 spells CASGQGYNEQFF. DNA of the CDR3: TGTGCTAGTGGACAGGGGTACAATGAGCAGTTCTTC.

The J gene is TRBJ2-7, the V gene TRBV27; D not resolved. Deletions cut 4 bases from V and 3 bases from J, with 16 bases between. Germline loops: CDR1 MNHEY, CDR2 SMNVEV (reference sequence). This CDR3 comprises 15 residues. CDR3 DNA: TGTGCCAGCAGTTCCCGGGTACAGAAAGTCTACGAGCAGTACTTC. It codes for CASSSRVQKVYEQYF.

This clone was picked up a small number of times. The rearrangement uses TRBV10-3 and TRBJ1-1; D perhaps matches TRBD1 (5 bases). The V end was cut by 7 bases, the J end by 1 base, with 10 bases between. The CDR3 is 13 amino acids. Looked up from germline, CDR1 is ENHRY and CDR2 is SYGVKD. The DNA for the CDR3 is TGTGCCATCACAGGGACGGGGAACACTGAAGCTTTCTTT. Its protein is CAITGTGNTEAFF.

This clone was counted once. The V and J genes are TRBV10-2 and TRBJ1-5; D is unresolved. Looked up from germline, CDR1 is WSHSY and CDR2 is SAAADI. The germline V and J ends were trimmed by 10 bases and 1 base, with 17 bases remaining between them. There are 15 residues in the CDR3. The CDR3 sequence is CATSITDSSNQPQHF. CDR3 sequence (DNA): TGCGCCACCTCTATCACGGACTCAAGCAATCAGCCCCAGCATTTT.

The J gene is TRBJ1-3, the V gene TRBV30; D may be TRBD1 (6 bases). V lost 3 bases to trimming and J lost 2 bases, with 14 bases between them. The germline V gene encodes CDR1 GTSNPN and CDR2 SVGIG (reference sequence). The CDR3 spans 15 residues. This CDR3 reads CAWSRTGYPGNTIYF. Here the CDR3 DNA reads TGTGCCTGGAGCCGAACAGGGTACCCTGGAAACACCATATATTTT.

The chain recombines TRBV28 with TRBJ1-2, with a tentative D call TRBD1 (5 bases). V dropped 4 bases and J dropped 8 bases, with 20 bases sitting between them. CDR3 length equals 15 residues. Germline V gene sequence: CDR1 MDHEN, CDR2 SYDVKM. The CDR3: CASSYPGGTGVGYTF. In DNA form, the CDR3 reads TGTGCCAGCAGTTACCCGGGTGGGACTGGAGTCGGCTACACCTTC.

This clone was picked up one time. V is TRBV7-2 and J is TRBJ2-1; D gene uncertain. Germline V gene lookup returns CDR1 SGHTA and CDR2 FQGNSA. CDR3 length: 16 residues. V lost 2 bases, J lost 3 bases, and 14 bases lay in between. The CDR3 DNA reads as TGTGCCAGCAGCTTAACCTGGCAGGCCCACTACAATGAGCAGTTCTTC. The encoded protein is CASSLTWQAHYNEQFF.

The CDR3, as DNA: TGTGCCAGCAGCTCGTGGGGACAGCCTGAAGCTTTCTTT. It translates to CASSSWGQPEAFF. The chain combines TRBV11-3 with TRBJ1-1, with TRBD1 matching over 7 bases. Per the germline V gene, CDR1 is SGHNT and CDR2 is YENEEA. V was clipped by 4 bases and J by 6 bases; unmatched bases: 5. The CDR3 has 13 amino acids.